The sequence of this T cell receptor beta chain was determined in a study of T cells after yellow fever vaccination. This clonotype was picked up a small number of times. Researchers made TCR cDNA using 5'RACE template switching, and this step added a universal primer site and UMIs. Each CDR3 protein is one row after TCRdb ran MiXCR on the 5' RACE reads. The table includes hundreds of thousands of distinct CDR3 sequences, around 12% detected once. The sequenced sample was PBMCs, obtained on the day of the yellow fever booster vaccination. This TCR was sampled from a man younger than 45 who received the YFV17D yellow fever vaccine.

Here the CDR3 reads CASSLSLQPQHF. DNA for the CDR3: TGTGCCAGCAGTTTATCCCTTCAGCCCCAGCATTTT. The V and J genes are TRBV28 and TRBJ1-5; no clear D gene. This CDR3 comprises 12 residues. From germline, CDR1 is MDHEN and CDR2 SYDVKM. Trimming took off 1 base at V and 6 bases at J, with 4 bases between the two ends.